The entry below describes one T cell receptor beta chain. The antigen is not known. Combining a sample-barcoded 5' primer with a J-beta primer mix, a second PCR ran for roughly 6 to 12 cycles. No fewer than 3 million CDR3-containing paired-end reads came from each sample. MiXCR was run by TCRdb on the 5' RACE reads, yielding one entry per CDR3 protein. The data show roughly 1.4 million distinct CDR3 sequences, 45% to 70% seen once. This sample is drawn from a study of blood T cells in healthy people across ages. Findings and caveats of the study: There was a strong correlation between TCR beta diversity and naive T cell percentage.

In germline, CDR1 is SGHRS, CDR2 YFSETQ. The CDR3 spans 16 residues. The J segment lost 6 bases and the V segment lost 2 bases, leaving 9 bases of the junction unmatched. Specimen: blood. The clonotype originates from a man younger than 30 in good health. The chain has TRBV5-1 and TRBJ1-1; 11 nucleotides match TRBD1. The CDR3 nucleotides read TGCGCCAGCAGCTTTGGGGACAGGGGGAAATTCGCTGAAGCTTTCTTT. The encoded protein is CASSFGDRGKFAEAFF.